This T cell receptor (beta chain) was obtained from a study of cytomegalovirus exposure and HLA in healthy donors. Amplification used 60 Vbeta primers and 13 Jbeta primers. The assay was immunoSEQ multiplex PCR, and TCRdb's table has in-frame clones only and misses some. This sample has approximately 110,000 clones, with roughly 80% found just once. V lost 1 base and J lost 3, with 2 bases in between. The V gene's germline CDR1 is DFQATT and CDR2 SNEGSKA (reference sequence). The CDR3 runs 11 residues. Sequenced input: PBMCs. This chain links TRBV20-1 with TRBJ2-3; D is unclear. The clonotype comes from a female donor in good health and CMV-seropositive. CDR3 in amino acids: CSARATDTQYF. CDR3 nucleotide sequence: TGCAGTGCTAGAGCAACAGATACGCAGTATTTT.